These 12 T cell receptor beta chains share one sample of origin, sequenced in a study of T-cell memory formation after mild COVID-19. From the 5' RACE reads, TCRdb called clonotypes with MiXCR, one entry per CDR3 protein. The repertoire holds approximately 180,000 distinct CDR3 sequences, 16% seen once, with roughly 1.9% in the top ten. Sequencing used PBMCs or a T cell subset sorted from them (not recorded which). These receptors all come from an adult woman who had mild COVID-19 (a few samples of this study predate the infection). Cell type and time point are not known.

This chain uses TRBV5-4 with TRBJ2-1, with 7 bases aligning to TRBD1. V lost 0 bases and J lost 6; bases outside the gene matches: 12. The germline CDR1 and CDR2 sequences are SGHNT and YYREEE (reference sequence). This CDR3 contains 17 residues. CDR3 loop: CASSLAGTLAGGNEQFF. In DNA form, the CDR3 reads TGTGCCAGCAGCTTGGCTGGGACCCTCGCAGGGGGCAATGAGCAGTTCTTC.

This clonotype was counted between two and nine times. CDR3 coding DNA: TGTGCCAGCAGCGCGTCTGGCACTGAAGCTTTCTTT. Amino acids: CASSASGTEAFF. The rearrangement links TRBV3-1 to TRBJ1-1; no reliable D call. CDR3 length: 12 residues. Trimming removed 5 bases at V and 4 bases at J, with 8 bases between. Germline values: CDR1 LGHDT, CDR2 YNNKEL (reference sequence).

The chain recombines TRBV7-3 with TRBJ2-2; the D gene is possibly TRBD1 (6 bases). V shed 5 bases and J shed 5 bases, with 15 bases lying between them. Germline V gives CDR1 SGHTA, CDR2 FQGTGA. This CDR3 region has 15 residues. The DNA for the CDR3 is TGTGCCAGCAGCCTAGAAAGGGGGTGGACCGGGGAGCTGTTTTTT. Encoded protein: CASSLERGWTGELFF.

This clonotype has just a few counts. The chain uses TRBV7-2 and TRBJ2-7; D is possibly TRBD1 or TRBD2 (5 bases each). The CDR3 runs to 13 residues. Germline lookup yields CDR1 SGHTA and CDR2 FQGNSA. The V end lost 6 bases, the J end lost 5 bases, and 14 bases lay between the germline ends. The CDR3 region is CASSPGTFNEQYF. The CDR3 DNA is TGTGCCAGCAGTCCCGGGACCTTCAACGAGCAGTACTTC.

The chain has TRBV7-9 and TRBJ2-1; TRBD2 matches at 10 bases. The germline CDR1 and CDR2 sequences are SEHNR and FQNEAQ (reference sequence). Trimming cost V 5 bases and J 6 bases; bases outside gene matches: 7. The CDR3 consists of 15 residues. CDR3 in amino acids: CASSTWTSGSNEQFF. In nucleotides, the CDR3 is TGTGCCAGCAGCACCTGGACTAGCGGATCCAATGAGCAGTTCTTC.

This clonotype was seen more than once but under ten times. This chain links TRBV5-5 with TRBJ2-5, with 15 bases matching TRBD2. J lost 5 bases, V lost 4 bases, and 12 bases had no gene match. The CDR3 loop spans 18 amino acids. CDR1 and CDR2 from the germline V gene are SGHKS and YYEKEE (reference sequence). CDR3 coding DNA: TGTGCCAGCAGCGACGGTGGACTAGCGGGAGGGGTCGGTGAGACCCAGTACTTC. Translating it yields CASSDGGLAGGVGETQYF.

This clonotype was seen repeatedly, ten times or more. The rearrangement links TRBV5-1 to TRBJ2-5; 7 bases fit TRBD1. This CDR3 contains 14 residues. CDR1 and CDR2 (germline): SGHRS, YFSETQ. The V and J ends lost 5 bases and 1 base, in that order; junction bases with no gene match: 5. The CDR3 sequence: CASRPGTVQETQYF. The CDR3 bases are TGCGCCAGCAGACCCGGGACAGTCCAAGAGACCCAGTACTTC.

This clonotype was detected a few times. The chain links TRBV9 to TRBJ2-7; 7 positions agree with TRBD1. Germline V gene data show CDR1 as SGDLS and CDR2 as YYNGEE. This CDR3 contains 15 residues. Trimming removed 4 bases from V and 6 bases from J; junction bases left unmatched: 13. The CDR3 nucleotides read TGTGCCAGCAGCCCCCACCCTGACAGGGTAGGCGAGCAGTACTTC. Protein sequence: CASSPHPDRVGEQYF.

The chain links TRBV4-1 to TRBJ2-3; D might be TRBD1 or TRBD2, each matching 6 bases. V was clipped by 4 bases and J by 2 bases, with 7 bases between them. The CDR3 covers 13 residues. Germline CDR1 and CDR2: MGHRA and YSYEKL. Written as DNA, the CDR3 is TGCGCCAGCAGCCGGGGGGCCACAGATACGCAGTATTTT. Residues: CASSRGATDTQYF.

V is TRBV7-2 and J is TRBJ2-1, with 12 bases that match TRBD2. Germline-derived CDR1 and CDR2 are SGHTA and FQGNSA. With V trimmed by 2 bases and J by 10 bases, 0 bases remained unmatched. The CDR3 spans 13 residues. The CDR3, as DNA: TGTGCCAGCAGCTTACTAGCGGGAGGGGAGCAGTTCTTC. It encodes CASSLLAGGEQFF. Based on the CDR3 plus reference TRBV7-2 and TRBJ2-1, the full variable domain is GAGVSQSPSNKVTEKGKDVELRCDPISGHTALYWYRQSLGQGLEFLIYFQGNSAPDKSGLPSDRFSAERTGGSVSTLTIQRTQQEDSAVYLCASSLLAGGEQFFGPGTRLTVL.

V usage is TRBV7-8 and J usage is TRBJ2-3; no clear D. The CDR3 extends over 13 amino acids. The ends were cut back, 4 bases at V and 2 bases at J, with 7 bases in the middle. Germline-derived CDR1 and CDR2 are SGHVS and FQNEAQ. The CDR3 nucleotides read TGTGCCAGCAGCTATGGATTCACAGATACGCAGTATTTT. It yields the protein CASSYGFTDTQYF.

The chain links TRBV6-6 to TRBJ2-2, with TRBD2 matching over 11 bases. With 6 bases clipped from V and 4 bases from J, the junction kept 4 bases outside the gene matches. CDR1 and CDR2 (germline): MNHNY, SVGAGI (reference sequence). There are 15 residues in the CDR3. The CDR3 DNA sequence: TGTGCCAGCAGCACGACTAGCGGGATCACCGGGGAGCTGTTTTTT. The encoded protein is CASSTTSGITGELFF.